Presented here are 17 T cell receptor beta chains from one specimen sequenced in a study of shared clonotypes between healthy human individuals (dated by TCRdb to 2018 to 2020). Library preparation employed the immunoSEQ multiplex PCR assay. Imported from immuneACCESS, the table was reduced by TCRdb to in-frame sequences with V and J called. These copies leave out some clones; in studies compared against another copy, an unresolved V gene accounts for under half, and the cause of the remainder is not known. The sample records 450,000 to 700,000 clones, just under 97% of which are singletons. The ten largest clones take up approximately 0.1% of the sample. CD8 naive samples were obtained by positive selection for CCR7 among CD45RO-negative cells, yielding a CD45RA+CCR7+ population from which TemRA cells were excluded. Material: naive CD8+ T cells sorted from blood. Reading the label with the study, this specimen's cell subset or site is: CD45RA+CCR7+. These receptors all stem from a woman aged 25 to 39 in good health.

This chain connects TRBV15 to TRBJ2-4; D gene unclear. This CDR3 has 14 residues. V was cut by 2 bases and J by 7 bases, with 12 bases left in between. Germline CDR1 and CDR2: LNHNV and YYDKDF (reference sequence). In nucleotides, the CDR3 is TGTGCCACCAGCAGATATAAGAGCTCGAACATTCAGTACTTC. Encoded protein: CATSRYKSSNIQYF.

This chain uses TRBV28 with TRBJ2-5, with D maybe TRBD1 (7 bases). The length of the CDR3 is 13 residues. The V gene's germline CDR1 is MDHEN and CDR2 SYDVKM. Between the trimmed V and J ends, which lost 6 bases and 5 bases, there was a span of 13 bases. CDR3 sequence (DNA): TGTGCCAGCAGCCAGGGGGGTGTGGAGACCCAGTACTTC. Translating it yields CASSQGGVETQYF.

The gene calls are TRBV5-4 and TRBJ1-2; TRBD1 matches at 9 bases. Germline CDR1 and CDR2: SGHNT and YYREEE (reference sequence). The CDR3 has 14 residues. Unmatched junction bases numbered 10, after V lost 5 bases and J lost 8 bases. The CDR3 protein is CASRQQGAGEGYTF. The CDR3 DNA sequence: TGTGCCAGCAGGCAACAGGGGGCAGGGGAGGGCTACACCTTC.

V gene TRBV4-1 combines with J gene TRBJ2-1; weak D call: TRBD2 (5 bases). Trimming pared 2 bases from V and 5 bases from J, leaving 13 bases between. Germline CDR1 reads MGHRA; CDR2 reads YSYEKL. This CDR3 spans 15 amino acids. The CDR3 nucleotides are TGCGCCAGCAGCCAACCCAGCACGAGGGACAATGAGCAGTTCTTC. Translation gives CASSQPSTRDNEQFF.

The chain employs TRBV9 and TRBJ2-3; D is possibly TRBD1 or TRBD2 (6 bases each). V shed 0 bases and J shed 2 bases, with 16 bases lying between them. This CDR3 region has 17 residues. The germline gives CDR1 SGDLS, CDR2 YYNGEE. The CDR3 DNA reads as TGTGCCAGCAGCGTAGTACCGTGGGGGGCTTACACAGATACGCAGTATTTT. Its translation is CASSVVPWGAYTDTQYF.

In the case of this clone: A read error may produce the germline difference seen at one junction end. The genes are TRBV5-6 and TRBJ1-6, with D perhaps TRBD1 (5 bases). The CDR3 length is 14 residues. The germline gives CDR1 SGHDT, CDR2 YYEEEE. The CDR3 DNA sequence: TGTGCCAGCAGCTTGGGGGACGGGAATTCTCCCCTCCACTTT. This codes for CASSLGDGNSPLHF.

The V call is TRBV11-2, the J call TRBJ2-1; D may be TRBD1 or TRBD2 (5 bases each). Deletions cut 0 bases from V and 6 bases from J, with 9 bases between. The CDR3 is 14 residues long. Germline V gene lookup returns CDR1 SGHAT and CDR2 FQNNGV. CDR3 sequence reads: CASSLEADINEQFF. CDR3 bases: TGTGCCAGCAGCTTAGAAGCGGACATCAATGAGCAGTTCTTC.

This chain links TRBV2 with TRBJ1-1, with D maybe TRBD1 (6 bases). V was cut by 0 bases and J by 3 bases, with 14 bases left in between. The CDR3 runs 16 residues. Germline values: CDR1 SNHLY, CDR2 FYNNEI. The DNA for the CDR3 is TGTGCCAGCAGTGAAGCCTTACAGGGACTCGACACTGAAGCTTTCTTT. Amino acid sequence: CASSEALQGLDTEAFF.

The chain has TRBV2 and TRBJ2-3, with 10 bases aligning to TRBD2. There are 16 residues in the CDR3. Looked up from germline, CDR1 is SNHLY and CDR2 is FYNNEI. V was clipped by 4 bases and J by 2 bases; unmatched bases: 6. The CDR3 reads CASSVASGSDTDTQYF. The CDR3, as DNA: TGTGCCAGCAGTGTCGCTAGCGGGAGTGACACAGATACGCAGTATTTT.

This sequence joins TRBV7-9 and TRBJ2-7; maybe TRBD2 (5 bases). This CDR3 is built from 13 residues. The germline V gene has CDR1 SEHNR and CDR2 FQNEAQ (reference sequence). V was clipped by 4 bases and J by 4 bases, with 11 bases between them. CDR3 loop: CASSYPGFYEQYF. In DNA, the CDR3 is TGTGCCAGCAGCTACCCGGGGTTTTACGAGCAGTACTTC.

This rearrangement joins TRBV28 to TRBJ2-3; a possible D gene is TRBD1 (5 bases). V was shortened by 6 bases and J by 5 bases, with 15 bases between the two germline ends. Germline CDR1 is MDHEN and CDR2 is SYDVKM. The CDR3 is made up of 14 amino acids. DNA for the CDR3: TGTGCCAGCAGCAACCGAGACAGAGTAGATACGCAGTATTTT. Protein product: CASSNRDRVDTQYF.

J is TRBJ2-5 and V is TRBV29-1, with 9 bases matching TRBD2. This CDR3 contains 15 residues. The V segment lost 3 bases and the J segment 4 bases; nucleotides outside the gene matches: 9. CDR1 and CDR2 from the germline V gene are SQVTM and ANQGSEA. For the CDR3, the DNA is TGCAGCGTTGAGGGGACTAGCTTTTCCAGAGAGACCCAGTACTTC. Protein sequence: CSVEGTSFSRETQYF.

This clone was seen only once. This chain connects TRBV10-3 to TRBJ1-1, with D maybe TRBD1 (6 bases). This CDR3 spans 11 amino acids. The ends were cut back, 7 bases at V and 4 bases at J, with 7 bases in the middle. Germline CDR1 reads ENHRY; CDR2 reads SYGVKD. The CDR3 sequence: CAIKGGTEAFF. The CDR3 DNA follows: TGTGCCATCAAGGGGGGCACTGAAGCTTTCTTT.

The chain joins TRBV9 to TRBJ2-3; D is possibly TRBD2 (6 bases). The germline CDR1 and CDR2 sequences are SGDLS and YYNGEE. V was trimmed by 4 bases and J by 2 bases, leaving 14 bases between them. The CDR3 has 15 amino acids. The chain's CDR3 is CASSPPRGHTDTQYF. The CDR3 DNA reads TGTGCCAGCAGCCCCCCGCGGGGCCACACAGATACGCAGTATTTT. Full variable domain (outside the CDR3, taken from reference TRBV9 and TRBJ2-3): DSGVTQTPKHLITATGQRVTLRCSPRSGDLSVYWYQQSLDQGLQFLIQYYNGEERAKGNILERFSAQQFPDLHSELNLSSLELGDSALYFCASSPPRGHTDTQYFGPGTRLTVL.

This chain connects TRBV6-5 to TRBJ1-6, with no clear D. CDR3 length: 13 amino acids. V lost 7 bases, J lost 9 bases, and 13 bases lay in between. Germline CDR1 reads MNHEY; CDR2 reads SVGAGI. Here the CDR3 DNA reads TGTGCCAGCAAAACAGCAGCAGGTTCACCCCTCCACTTT. It specifies CASKTAAGSPLHF.

The chain joins TRBV13 to TRBJ2-7; D is unresolved. Germline CDR1 and CDR2: PRHDT and FYEKMQ (reference sequence). This CDR3 region has 15 residues. The germline V and J ends were trimmed by 5 bases and 0 bases, with 14 bases remaining between them. CDR3 loop: CASSPGPTGSYEQYF. CDR3 DNA: TGTGCCAGCAGCCCCGGGCCTACCGGCTCCTACGAGCAGTACTTC.

The rearrangement joins TRBV9 to TRBJ2-3; 13 bases align to TRBD2. The CDR3 totals 17 residues. V lost 0 bases, J lost 6 bases, and 7 bases stayed unmatched. The germline V gene encodes CDR1 SGDLS and CDR2 YYNGEE. The chain's CDR3 is CASSVGGTSGTGDTQYF. Written as DNA, the CDR3 is TGTGCCAGCAGCGTAGGGGGGACTAGCGGGACCGGGGATACGCAGTATTTT.